These 32 T cell receptor beta chains came from one sample sequenced in a study of T cells in narcolepsy. Sequenced by immunoSEQ multiplex PCR; TCRdb stores in-frame clones only, minus some. Among 25,000 to 30,000 clones listed, approximately 80% were seen once. Source material: CD45RA- memory CD4+ T cells from PBMCs. These TCRs come from a human donor with narcolepsy.

To note about this clone: The sample carries other DNA sequences with the same CDR3. The chain has TRBV10-3 and TRBJ1-5, with D perhaps matching TRBD1 (5 bases). Germline loops: CDR1 ENHRY, CDR2 SYGVKD. This CDR3 spans 17 amino acids. V was pared by 6 bases and J by 4 bases, with 22 bases between. The CDR3 DNA follows: TGTGCCATCAGCCAGGACCTTCCTGGGACGGGAAATCAGCCCCAGCATTTT. Translating gives CAISQDLPGTGNQPQHF.

The chain joins TRBV5-6 to TRBJ1-1, with a possible D match to TRBD1 (5 bases). V was cut by 4 bases and J by 1 base, with 17 bases left in between. Germline CDR1 reads SGHDT; CDR2 reads YYEEEE. The length of the CDR3 is 16 residues. CDR3 sequence: CASSSDGGFRNTEAFF. CDR3 sequence (DNA): TGTGCCAGCAGCAGTGATGGGGGTTTTCGGAACACTGAAGCTTTCTTT.

The rearrangement links TRBV5-1 to TRBJ2-6; TRBD1 might be the D (6 bases). The CDR3 is made up of 15 amino acids. V lost 5 bases, J lost 3 bases, and 12 bases lay in between. Germline V gene sequence: CDR1 SGHRS, CDR2 YFSETQ. In DNA, the CDR3 is TGCGCCAGCAGACTTACAGGGAGTGGGGCCAACGTCCTGACTTTC. It is translated as CASRLTGSGANVLTF.

V and J are TRBV29-1 and TRBJ1-1; 11 bases map to TRBD1. Germline assignment: CDR1 SQVTM and CDR2 ANQGSEA. The CDR3 runs to 13 residues. The trim removed 7 bases at V and 10 bases at J, leaving 11 bases unmatched. The CDR3 is CSGGTGGVIGAFF. The DNA for the CDR3 is TGCAGCGGAGGGACAGGGGGGGTAATTGGAGCTTTCTTT.

The chain uses TRBV19 and TRBJ2-2, with D possibly being TRBD2 (5 bases). There are 15 residues in the CDR3. V was clipped by 3 bases and J by 4 bases, with 12 bases between them. Germline assignment: CDR1 LNHDA and CDR2 SQIVND (reference sequence). The CDR3 region has the DNA TGTGCCAGTAGTATGAGGGAGTTAAGCACCGGGGAGCTGTTTTTT. This codes for CASSMRELSTGELFF.

The V and J genes are TRBV2 and TRBJ1-1, with D uncertain. The CDR3 length is 11 residues. Germline V gene sequence: CDR1 SNHLY, CDR2 FYNNEI. V lost 1 base to trimming and J lost 8 bases, with 5 bases between them. The CDR3 is CASSEVTEAFF. CDR3 nucleotide sequence: TGTGCCAGCAGTGAAGTAACAGAAGCTTTCTTT. Drawing the rest from reference TRBV2 and TRBJ1-1, the complete variable domain is EPEVTQTPSHQVTQMGQEVILRCVPISNHLYFYWYRQILGQKVEFLVSFYNNEISEKSEIFDDQFSVERPDGSNFTLKIRSTKLEDSAMYFCASSEVTEAFFGQGTRLTVV.

The J gene is TRBJ2-3, the V gene TRBV5-4; D might be TRBD1 (6 bases). The CDR3 runs 13 residues. Deletions cut 5 bases from V and 6 bases from J, with 13 bases between. The germline V gene has CDR1 SGHNT and CDR2 YYREEE (reference sequence). The CDR3 region is CASRDKGEDTQYF. In DNA form, the CDR3 reads TGTGCCAGCAGAGACAAGGGGGAGGATACGCAGTATTTT.

This clone was found a few times. J is TRBJ1-1 and V is TRBV6-4; weak D call: TRBD1 (6 bases). The CDR3 is 13 residues long. Between the trimmed V and J ends, which lost 3 bases and 1 base, there was a span of 6 bases. CDR1 and CDR2 from the germline V gene are MRHNA and SNTAGT. As DNA, the CDR3 is TGTGCCAGCAGTGAACAGGGGAACACTGAAGCTTTCTTT. This gives the protein CASSEQGNTEAFF.

The J gene is TRBJ2-1, the V gene TRBV14; TRBD2 agrees at 15 bases. With 4 bases clipped from V and 7 bases from J, the junction kept 2 bases outside the gene matches. The germline gives CDR1 SGHDN, CDR2 FVKESK. The length of the CDR3 is 15 residues. As DNA, the CDR3 is TGTGCCAGCAGCCCGGGACTAGCGGGGGGTAATGAGCAGTTCTTC. This codes for CASSPGLAGGNEQFF.

The rearrangement joins TRBV6-6 to TRBJ1-2; a possible D gene is TRBD1 (6 bases). The CDR3 spans 14 residues. The V end was cut by 6 bases, the J end by 7 bases, with 18 bases between. Germline V gene sequence: CDR1 MNHNY, CDR2 SVGAGI (reference sequence). As DNA, the CDR3 is TGTGCCAGCAGAACGGGGAACAGGGCGGGTGGCTACACCTTC. Translating it yields CASRTGNRAGGYTF.

The chain has TRBV9 and TRBJ2-5, with D perhaps matching TRBD2 (5 bases). In germline, CDR1 is SGDLS, CDR2 YYNGEE. The CDR3 extends over 14 amino acids. V was cut by 6 bases and J by 2 bases, with 14 bases left in between. The DNA for the CDR3 is TGTGCCAGCACCCCCAACGGGATTCAAGAGACCCAGTACTTC. Protein product: CASTPNGIQETQYF.

As regards this clone: Compared with germline, one end of the junction differs, possibly owing to a read error. The rearrangement joins TRBV19 to TRBJ2-2, with 15 positions matching TRBD2. Germline V lookup: CDR1 LNHDA, CDR2 SQIVND (reference sequence). This CDR3 region has 17 residues. The DNA of the CDR3 is TGTGCCAGCCGAGGGACTAGCGGGGGGCGAAACACCGGGGAGCTGCTTTTT. Translated: CASRGTSGGRNTGELLF.

The chain combines TRBV10-3 with TRBJ1-6; D may be TRBD1 (5 bases). This CDR3 has 16 residues. The germline gives CDR1 ENHRY, CDR2 SYGVKD. Trimming shortened V by 3 bases and J by 7 bases, and 16 bases separated the two germline ends. The CDR3 is CAISDKGSQANSPLHF. CDR3 DNA: TGTGCCATCAGTGACAAGGGGTCCCAAGCAAATTCACCCCTCCACTTT.

The chain recombines TRBV30 with TRBJ2-4; D ambiguous. The CDR3 runs to 16 residues. Trimming took off 2 bases at V and 5 bases at J, with 19 bases between the two ends. In germline, CDR1 is GTSNPN, CDR2 SVGIG (reference sequence). CDR3 in amino acids: CAWSFGGSVSENIQYF. As DNA, the CDR3 is TGTGCCTGGAGTTTCGGTGGGTCAGTCTCCGAAAACATTCAGTACTTC.

The chain combines TRBV6-5 with TRBJ1-1; 9 bases map to TRBD1. The J segment lost 8 bases and the V segment lost 5 bases, leaving 6 bases of the junction unmatched. The germline CDR1 and CDR2 sequences are MNHEY and SVGAGI. This CDR3 spans 13 amino acids. Here the CDR3 DNA reads TGTGCCAGCAGTCTACAGGGGGCCGGGGAAGCTTTCTTT. Translating gives CASSLQGAGEAFF.

The table lists this clone with a count of one. The V gene is TRBV29-1, the J gene TRBJ2-3, with D maybe TRBD2 (7 bases). The CDR3 contains 15 residues. The V end was cut by 3 bases, the J end by 0 bases, with 13 bases between. From germline, CDR1 is SQVTM and CDR2 ANQGSEA. The CDR3 here is CSVDSGGRSTDTQYF. The CDR3 region has the DNA TGCAGCGTTGATTCGGGGGGCCGAAGCACAGATACGCAGTATTTT.

The chain joins TRBV7-6 to TRBJ2-1; 10 bases map to TRBD1. The ends lost 5 bases at V and 10 bases at J; junction bases unmatched: 5. From germline, CDR1 is SGHVS and CDR2 FNYEAQ. This CDR3 is built from 13 residues. The CDR3 here is CASSPDRGQEQFF. DNA of the CDR3: TGTGCCAGCAGCCCCGACAGGGGGCAGGAGCAGTTCTTC.

The rearrangement uses TRBV7-9 and TRBJ1-1; 11 nucleotides line up with TRBD1. The CDR3 extends over 16 amino acids. The V and J ends lost 1 base and 5 bases, in that order; junction bases with no gene match: 6. The V gene's germline CDR1 is SEHNR and CDR2 FQNEAQ (reference sequence). The CDR3 DNA sequence: TGTGCCAGCAGCTTAGGGTCCGGGACAGGGGGTACTGAAGCTTTCTTT. Its translation: CASSLGSGTGGTEAFF.

Note on this clone: Other DNA variants within this sample encode the same CDR3. The chain combines TRBV5-1 with TRBJ2-5; D possibly corresponds to TRBD2 (5 bases). This CDR3 is built from 12 residues. The germline V gene encodes CDR1 SGHRS and CDR2 YFSETQ. The V gene lost 4 bases and the J gene lost 5 bases, with 9 bases spanning the gap. The CDR3 sequence: CASSASRETQYF. Here the CDR3 DNA reads TGCGCCAGCAGCGCTAGCCGGGAGACCCAGTACTTC.

This clone was observed once. The chain combines TRBV5-1 with TRBJ1-1, with D uncertain. Germline V gene data show CDR1 as SGHRS and CDR2 as YFSETQ. The CDR3 spans 13 residues. V was shortened by 2 bases and J by 5 bases, with 10 bases between the two germline ends. CDR3 loop: CASSFQPGTEAFF. The DNA of the CDR3 is TGCGCCAGCAGCTTCCAGCCGGGGACTGAAGCTTTCTTT.

The chain has TRBV7-8 and TRBJ1-4; no reliable D call. The CDR3 loop spans 12 amino acids. Germline CDR1 SGHVS, CDR2 FQNEAQ. V lost 1 base, J lost 8 bases, and 5 bases lay in between. The CDR3 loop reads CASSLVAEKLFF. As DNA, the CDR3 is TGTGCCAGCAGCTTAGTGGCCGAAAAACTGTTTTTT.

J is TRBJ1-6 and V is TRBV5-6; unclear D gene. Germline CDR1 SGHDT, CDR2 YYEEEE. The CDR3 is 14 residues long. V lost 3 bases and J 4 bases, leaving 8 bases between the germline ends. The CDR3 DNA reads as TGTGCCAGCAGCTCCGGACGGTATAATTCACCCCTCCACTTT. Amino acid sequence: CASSSGRYNSPLHF.

This chain connects TRBV7-6 to TRBJ2-6; possibly TRBD1 for D (6 bases). The CDR3 is made up of 16 amino acids. V dropped 5 bases and J dropped 0 bases, with 11 bases sitting between them. CDR1 and CDR2 from the germline V gene are SGHVS and FNYEAQ. CDR3 region: CASSQDSLSGANVLTF. CDR3 DNA sequence: TGTGCCAGCAGCCAGGACAGCCTCTCTGGGGCCAACGTCCTGACTTTC.

The J gene is TRBJ1-6, the V gene TRBV4-3; D is uncertain. Germline-derived CDR1 and CDR2 are LGHNA and YSLEER. The CDR3 is made up of 15 amino acids. Trimming cost V 1 base and J 6 bases, with 10 bases left between them. Here the CDR3 reads CASSQASTFNSPLHF. The CDR3 DNA reads as TGCGCCAGCAGCCAAGCCTCTACCTTTAATTCACCCCTCCACTTT.

This sequence joins TRBV4-3 and TRBJ1-3; no clear D. This CDR3 has 16 residues. The germline V and J ends were trimmed by 0 bases and 1 base, with 10 bases remaining between them. CDR1 and CDR2 (germline): LGHNA, YSLEER. Here the CDR3 reads CASSQDKSKSGNTIYF. The CDR3 DNA follows: TGCGCCAGCAGCCAAGATAAGTCTAAGTCTGGAAACACCATATATTTT.

This chain uses TRBV5-1 with TRBJ1-2; the match to TRBD1 covers 7 bases. V was pared by 7 bases and J by 10 bases, with 13 bases of the junction left unmatched. The CDR3 runs to 13 residues. CDR1 and CDR2 from the germline V gene are SGHRS and YFSETQ. CDR3 amino acids: CASARTGTDTYTF. CDR3 coding DNA: TGCGCCAGCGCTCGAACCGGGACAGACACCTACACCTTC.

The genes are TRBV30 and TRBJ2-7; D may match TRBD1 or TRBD2 (6 bases each). The CDR3 loop spans 12 amino acids. The germline V gene encodes CDR1 GTSNPN and CDR2 SVGIG (reference sequence). V dropped 6 bases and J dropped 4 bases, with 13 bases sitting between them. The CDR3 region is CACGGQFYEQYF. The CDR3 DNA reads as TGTGCCTGTGGGGGGCAGTTTTACGAGCAGTACTTC.

This chain joins TRBV4-3 and TRBJ2-7, with 10 bases matching TRBD1. The CDR3 extends over 18 amino acids. Germline assignment: CDR1 LGHNA and CDR2 YSLEER. With V trimmed by 0 bases and J by 6 bases, 14 bases remained unmatched. CDR3 nucleotides: TGCGCCAGCAGCCAAGACCTATTTGTGGGACAGGGGAAGGGCGAGCAGTACTTC. Translated, it gives CASSQDLFVGQGKGEQYF.

V and J are TRBV5-1 and TRBJ2-1; the D gene is possibly TRBD2 (8 bases). The CDR3 is 17 residues long. Trimming took off 4 bases at V and 6 bases at J, with 23 bases between the two ends. The germline CDR1 and CDR2 sequences are SGHRS and YFSETQ. CDR3: CASSPRGGAGGRNEQFF. In DNA form, the CDR3 reads TGCGCCAGCAGCCCTAGAGGGGGCGCGGGGGGACGCAATGAGCAGTTCTTC.

V is TRBV6-1 and J is TRBJ2-7; D not resolved. CDR1 MNHNS and CDR2 SASEGT come from the germline V gene. The CDR3 runs 14 residues. V dropped 5 bases and J dropped 12 bases, with 23 bases sitting between them. CDR3 sequence: CASSTSVDGSRRYF. In DNA, the CDR3 is TGTGCCAGCAGTACCTCAGTGGACGGATCCAGGCGGTACTTC.

The chain employs TRBV5-1 and TRBJ2-5, with a tentative D call TRBD1 (5 bases). The DNA end is a closer match to TRBJ2-7, so the J assignment may be wrong. This CDR3 has 16 residues. In germline, CDR1 is SGHRS, CDR2 YFSETQ. CDR3 sequence reads: CASSFKGAEGSYEQYF. The CDR3 DNA is TGCGCCAGCAGCTTTAAAGGGGCGGAAGGTTCCTACGAGCAGTACTTC.

V is TRBV7-3 and J is TRBJ2-2; TRBD1 might be the D (5 bases). The V gene lost 5 bases and the J gene lost 6 bases, with 13 bases spanning the gap. This CDR3 has 14 amino acids. Germline lookup yields CDR1 SGHTA and CDR2 FQGTGA. The CDR3 nucleotides read TGTGCCAGCAGCCCTACCCAGGGCGCCGGGGAGCTGTTTTTT. Protein: CASSPTQGAGELFF.